The clone carrying this T cell receptor beta chain was found a few times. Its antigen is as yet unknown. V lost 2 bases, J lost 4 bases, and 6 bases lay in between. The CDR3 spans 13 residues. CDR1 is WNHNN and CDR2 is SYGVQD in the germline V gene (reference sequence). This record comes from a study of vaccination and CD4 T cells after COVID-19. CD4+ T cells that had been cultured provided DNA sequenced with the Oncomine TCR Beta short-read assay. Cultured CD4+ T cells were the source of extracted genomic DNA. TCRdb reprocessed the PCR reads via MiXCR and lists one record per CDR3 protein. This sample carries approximately 5,800 distinct CDR3 sequences, about 37% of them seen once, and the ten largest clones take about 32%. Sample treatment: approximately 10-day PBMC culture with coronavirus spike peptide pools or control peptides (ViraFEST assay). During the years 2011-2018, before the COVID-19 pandemic, the unexposed donor's CD4+ T cells were collected.

The sample consisted of CD4+ T cells from blood, cultured in vitro. The chain couples TRBV10-1 to TRBJ2-4; no reliable D call. This receptor was taken from a human donor in good health. The CDR3 bases are TGCGCCAGCAGTGAGGGTCAGAAAAACATTCAGTACTTC. This gives the protein CASSEGQKNIQYF.